The present entry profiles one T cell receptor beta chain with its context. Clinical histories supplied by participants themselves formed the basis of cohort assignment. Participants in the exposed group had met a COVID-19 case in the 2 weeks before joining the study. This sample was taken from a study of blood T cell repertoires in COVID-19. Study details: The United States, Italy and Spain provided the acute and convalescent COVID-19 samples.

Germline V lookup: CDR1 LGHNT, CDR2 FRNRAP. This CDR3 has 16 residues. Trimming removed 5 bases at V and 6 bases at J, with 20 bases between. The data were produced by immunoSEQ multiplex PCR, yet TCRdb's version contains in-frame clones alone and is incomplete. The data contain about 250,000 clones, roughly 80% of them singletons. Sequencing input: PBMCs or T cells enriched from blood (not recorded which). The rearrangement uses TRBV12-5 and TRBJ2-1, with a tentative D call TRBD2 (6 bases). This TCR was recovered from a woman aged 40 to 55 who had been exposed to COVID-19. The CDR3, as DNA: TGTGCTAGTGGTCTTAACATGGGGCAGGGAGGCAATGAGCAGTTCTTC. The encoded protein is CASGLNMGQGGNEQFF.